This T cell receptor beta chain was observed in a study of blood T cell repertoires in COVID-19. Study context: Italy, Spain and the United States were the sources of the convalescent and acute COVID-19 samples.

Original processing notes: How many nucleated cells were present was estimated from reference gene primer amplification. Profiling relied on immunoSEQ multiplex PCR, and the TCRdb table lists in-frame clones only, not all of them. That table supplies the V and J calls and clone size; D and trimming were determined from the DNA. The table records tens of thousands of clones, around nine tenths of them present only once. From germline, CDR1 is LGHDT and CDR2 YNNKEL (reference sequence). Losses at the gene ends were 7 bases for V and 2 bases for J; bases not matched to a gene: 3. The CDR3 spans 14 residues. In this sample, this clone turned up once.

The rearrangement uses TRBV3-1 (or the pseudogene TRBV3-2) and TRBJ2-1; 9 nucleotides line up with TRBD2. Sequenced sample: peripheral blood. This sequence was found in a woman of 80 years or more with active COVID-19. This CDR3 is CASTLAGTYNEQFF. Here the CDR3 DNA reads TGTGCCAGCACACTAGCGGGTACCTACAATGAGCAGTTCTTC.